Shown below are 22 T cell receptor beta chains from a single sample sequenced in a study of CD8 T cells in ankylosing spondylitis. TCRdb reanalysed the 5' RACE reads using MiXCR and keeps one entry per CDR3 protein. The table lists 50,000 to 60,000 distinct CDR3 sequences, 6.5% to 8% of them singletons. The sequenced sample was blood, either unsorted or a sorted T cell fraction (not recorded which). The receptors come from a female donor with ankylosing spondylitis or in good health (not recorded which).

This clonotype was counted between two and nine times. The CDR3 DNA follows: TGTGCCAGTAGTATCACAGGGAGCAATCAGCCCCAGCATTTT. Protein product: CASSITGSNQPQHF. This chain links TRBV19 with TRBJ1-5, with D tentatively TRBD1 (6 bases). Between the trimmed V and J ends, which lost 3 bases and 1 base, there was a span of 7 bases. The V gene's germline CDR1 is LNHDA and CDR2 SQIVND (reference sequence). The CDR3 sequence is 14 residues long. The whole variable domain, remainder taken from reference TRBV19 and TRBJ1-5, is DGGITQSPKYLFRKEGQNVTLSCEQNLNHDAMYWYRQDPGQGLRLIYYSQIVNDFQKGDIAEGYSVSREKKESFPLTVTSAQKNPTAFYLCASSITGSNQPQHFGDGTRLSIL.

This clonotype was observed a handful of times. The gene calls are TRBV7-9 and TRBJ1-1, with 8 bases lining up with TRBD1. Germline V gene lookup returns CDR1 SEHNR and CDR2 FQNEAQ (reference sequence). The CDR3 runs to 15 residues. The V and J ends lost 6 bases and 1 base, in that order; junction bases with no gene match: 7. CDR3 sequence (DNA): TGTGCCAGCAGGAGACAGGGGATGACGAACACTGAAGCTTTCTTT. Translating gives CASRRQGMTNTEAFF.

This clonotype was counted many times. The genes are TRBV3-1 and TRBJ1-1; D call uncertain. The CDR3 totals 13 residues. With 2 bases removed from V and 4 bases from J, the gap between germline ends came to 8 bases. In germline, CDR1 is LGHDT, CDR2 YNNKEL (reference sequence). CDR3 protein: CASSQSGVTEAFF. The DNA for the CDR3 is TGTGCCAGCAGCCAATCCGGGGTCACTGAAGCTTTCTTT.

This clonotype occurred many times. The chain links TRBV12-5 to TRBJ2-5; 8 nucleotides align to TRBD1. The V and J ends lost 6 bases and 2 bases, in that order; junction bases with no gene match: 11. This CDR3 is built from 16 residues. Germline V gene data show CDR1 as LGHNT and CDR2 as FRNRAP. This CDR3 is CASGSPGQGIQETQYF. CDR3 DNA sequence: TGTGCTAGTGGCTCCCCTGGACAGGGAATACAAGAGACCCAGTACTTC.

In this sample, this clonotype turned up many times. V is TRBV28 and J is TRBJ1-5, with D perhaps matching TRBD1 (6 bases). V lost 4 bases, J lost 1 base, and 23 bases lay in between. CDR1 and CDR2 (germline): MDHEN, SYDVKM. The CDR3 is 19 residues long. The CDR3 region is CASSSLSQTGRWSNQPQHF. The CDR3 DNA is TGTGCCAGCAGTTCCCTGAGTCAAACAGGGAGGTGGAGCAATCAGCCCCAGCATTTT.

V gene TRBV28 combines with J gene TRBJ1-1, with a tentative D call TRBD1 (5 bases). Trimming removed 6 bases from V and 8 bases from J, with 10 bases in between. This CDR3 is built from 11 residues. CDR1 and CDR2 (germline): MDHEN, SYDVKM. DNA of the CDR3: TGTGCCAGCAGCTTTTGGGGGGAAGCTTTCTTT. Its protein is CASSFWGEAFF.

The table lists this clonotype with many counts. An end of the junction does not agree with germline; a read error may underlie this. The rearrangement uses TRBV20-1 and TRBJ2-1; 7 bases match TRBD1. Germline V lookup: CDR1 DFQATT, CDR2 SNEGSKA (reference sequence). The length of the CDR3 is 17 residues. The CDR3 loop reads CCAREGAEDIGQDEQFF. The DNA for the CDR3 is TGCTGTGCTAGAGAGGGGGCTGAAGACATAGGGCAGGATGAGCAGTTCTTC.

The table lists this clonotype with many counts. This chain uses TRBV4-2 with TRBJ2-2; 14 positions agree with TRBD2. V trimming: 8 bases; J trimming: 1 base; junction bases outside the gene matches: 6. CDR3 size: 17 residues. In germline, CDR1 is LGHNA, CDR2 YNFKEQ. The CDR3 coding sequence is TGTGCCAGCGGAGGACTAGCGGGGGGCATGAACACCGGGGAGCTGTTTTTT. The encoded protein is CASGGLAGGMNTGELFF.

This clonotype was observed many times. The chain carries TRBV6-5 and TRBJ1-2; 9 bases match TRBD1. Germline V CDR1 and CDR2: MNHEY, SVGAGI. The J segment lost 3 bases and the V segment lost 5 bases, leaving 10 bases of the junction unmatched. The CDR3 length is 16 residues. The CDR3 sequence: CASSQITGTGHYGYTF. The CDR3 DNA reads TGTGCCAGCAGTCAAATAACCGGGACAGGGCACTATGGCTACACCTTC.

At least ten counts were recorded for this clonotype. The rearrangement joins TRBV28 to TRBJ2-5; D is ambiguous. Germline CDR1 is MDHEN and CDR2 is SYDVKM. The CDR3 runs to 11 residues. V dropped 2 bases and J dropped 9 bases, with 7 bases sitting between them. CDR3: CASSLNGPQYF. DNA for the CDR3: TGTGCCAGCAGTTTAAATGGGCCCCAGTACTTC. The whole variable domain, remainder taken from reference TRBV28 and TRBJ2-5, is DVKVTQSSRYLVKRTGEKVFLECVQDMDHENMFWYRQDPGLGLRLIYFSYDVKMKEKGDIPEGYSVSREKKERFSLILESASTNQTSMYLCASSLNGPQYFGPGTRLLVL.

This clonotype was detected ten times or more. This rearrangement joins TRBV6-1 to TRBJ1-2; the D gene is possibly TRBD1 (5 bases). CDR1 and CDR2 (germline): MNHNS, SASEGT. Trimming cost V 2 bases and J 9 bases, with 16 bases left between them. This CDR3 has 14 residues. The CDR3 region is CASSEKGELWSYTF. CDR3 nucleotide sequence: TGTGCCAGCAGTGAAAAAGGGGAACTATGGAGCTACACCTTC.

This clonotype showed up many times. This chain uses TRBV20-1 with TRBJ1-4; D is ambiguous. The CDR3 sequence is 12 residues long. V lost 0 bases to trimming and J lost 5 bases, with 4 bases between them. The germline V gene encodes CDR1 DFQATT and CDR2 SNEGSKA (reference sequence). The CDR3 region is CSARDPNEKLFF. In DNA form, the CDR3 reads TGCAGTGCTAGAGATCCAAATGAAAAACTGTTTTTT.

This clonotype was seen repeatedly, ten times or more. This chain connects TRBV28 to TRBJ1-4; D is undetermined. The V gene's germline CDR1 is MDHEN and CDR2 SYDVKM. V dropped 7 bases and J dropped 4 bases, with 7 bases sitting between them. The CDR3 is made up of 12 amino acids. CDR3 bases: TGTGCCAGCACACGGGATAATGAAAAACTGTTTTTT. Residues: CASTRDNEKLFF.

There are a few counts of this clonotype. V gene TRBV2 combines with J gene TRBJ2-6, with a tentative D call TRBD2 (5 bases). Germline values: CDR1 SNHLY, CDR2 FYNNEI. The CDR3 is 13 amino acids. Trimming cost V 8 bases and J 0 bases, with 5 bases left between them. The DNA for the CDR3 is TGTGCCAGCCGGGACTCTGGGGCCAACGTCCTGACTTTC. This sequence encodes CASRDSGANVLTF.

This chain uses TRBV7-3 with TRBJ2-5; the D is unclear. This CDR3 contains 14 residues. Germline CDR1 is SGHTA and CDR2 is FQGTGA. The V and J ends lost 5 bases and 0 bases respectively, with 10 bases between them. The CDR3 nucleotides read TGTGCCAGCAGCCAAGTCAGAAACCAAGAGACCCAGTACTTC. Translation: CASSQVRNQETQYF.

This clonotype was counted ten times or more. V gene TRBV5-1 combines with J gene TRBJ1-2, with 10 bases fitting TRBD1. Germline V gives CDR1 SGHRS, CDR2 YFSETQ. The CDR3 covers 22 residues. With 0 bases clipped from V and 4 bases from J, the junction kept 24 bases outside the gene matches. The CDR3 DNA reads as TGCGCCAGCAGCTTGGCCCCCACCCTTACCGGGACAGGGGACCCTCGGAGCTATGGCTACACCTTC. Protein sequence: CASSLAPTLTGTGDPRSYGYTF.

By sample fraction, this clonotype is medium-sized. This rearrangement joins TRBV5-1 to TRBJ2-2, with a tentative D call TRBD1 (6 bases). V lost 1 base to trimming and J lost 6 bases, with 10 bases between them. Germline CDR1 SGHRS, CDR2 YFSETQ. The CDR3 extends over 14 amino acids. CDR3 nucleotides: TGCGCCAGCAGCTTGCCTCAGGGGTCCGGGGAGCTGTTTTTT. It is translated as CASSLPQGSGELFF. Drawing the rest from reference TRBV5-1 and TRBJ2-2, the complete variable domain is KAGVTQTPRYLIKTRGQQVTLSCSPISGHRSVSWYQQTPGQGLQFLFEYFSETQRNKGNFPGRFSGRQFSNSRSEMNVSTLELGDSALYLCASSLPQGSGELFFGEGSRLTVL.

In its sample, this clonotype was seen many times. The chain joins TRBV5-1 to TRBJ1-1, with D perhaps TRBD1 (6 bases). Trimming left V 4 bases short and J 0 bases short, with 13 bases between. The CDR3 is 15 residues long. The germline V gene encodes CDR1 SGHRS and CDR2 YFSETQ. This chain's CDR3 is CASSLTGRLNTEAFF. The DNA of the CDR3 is TGCGCCAGCAGCCTAACAGGGAGGTTGAACACTGAAGCTTTCTTT.

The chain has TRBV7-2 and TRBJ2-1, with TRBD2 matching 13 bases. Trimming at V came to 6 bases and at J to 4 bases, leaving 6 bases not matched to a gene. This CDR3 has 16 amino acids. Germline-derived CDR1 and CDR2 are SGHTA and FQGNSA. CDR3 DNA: TGTGCCAGCAGTCGGACTAGCGGGGGACATTACAATGAGCAGTTCTTC. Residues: CASSRTSGGHYNEQFF.

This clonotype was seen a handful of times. CDR3 nucleotide sequence: TGCGCCAGCAGGACTAGCGGCAGCTCCTACAATGAGCAGTTCTTC. This translates into CASRTSGSSYNEQFF. The rearrangement joins TRBV5-1 to TRBJ2-1; 9 positions agree with TRBD2. CDR1 and CDR2 from the germline V gene are SGHRS and YFSETQ. The CDR3 extends over 15 amino acids. The V and J ends lost 5 bases and 0 bases, in that order; junction bases with no gene match: 3.

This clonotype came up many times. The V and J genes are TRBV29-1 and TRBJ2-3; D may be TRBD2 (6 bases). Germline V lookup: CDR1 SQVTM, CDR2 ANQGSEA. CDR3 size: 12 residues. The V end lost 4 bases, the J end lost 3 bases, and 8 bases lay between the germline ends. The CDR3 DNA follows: TGCAGCGTTGGCGGACTAACAGATACGCAGTATTTT. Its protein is CSVGGLTDTQYF.

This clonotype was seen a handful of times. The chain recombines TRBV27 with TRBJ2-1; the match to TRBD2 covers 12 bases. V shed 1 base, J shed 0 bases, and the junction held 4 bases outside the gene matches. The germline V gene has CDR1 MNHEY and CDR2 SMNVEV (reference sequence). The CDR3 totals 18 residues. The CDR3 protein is CASSLYLTSGGSYNEQFF. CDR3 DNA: TGTGCCAGCAGTTTATACCTGACTAGCGGGGGCTCCTACAATGAGCAGTTCTTC.